This passage covers 30 T cell receptor delta chains from one sample sequenced in a study of Vδ1+ human thymocytes. The study's findings and limits: Thymic TRG and TRD repertoires appeared highly polyclonal, with Gaussian CDR3 length distributions.

RNA was extracted from the cells and then reverse transcribed. CDR3 amplicons came from multiplex PCR with pooled V-gene forward and constant-region reverse primers. TCRdb ran CATT on the multiplex PCR reads. Of 45,000 to 75,000 delta-chain clones in the sample, about 15% are singletons; the top ten hold around 0.37%. For these TCRs, the target antigens are not known. Sequencing input: Vdelta1+ gamma-delta thymocytes from the thymus. Subset of the sample: FACS-sorted CD3+ TCRalphabeta- TCRVdelta1+ TCRVdelta2- thymocytes. Receptor source: a girl under three years old who had congenital heart surgery.

Regarding this clone: Distinct nucleotide sequences in the sample also encode this CDR3. V and J are TRDV1 and TRDJ1; 11 nucleotides line up with TRDD3. The CDR3 loop spans 20 amino acids. Germline V gene sequence: CDR1 TSWWSYY, CDR2 QGS. With 3 bases clipped from V and 2 bases from J, the junction kept 17 bases outside the gene matches. CDR3 DNA sequence: TGTGCTCTTGGGGACCTTCGTCCCTCTGGGGGATACTCGGGAACCGATAAACTCATCTTT. It yields the protein CALGDLRPSGGYSGTDKLIF.

The chain combines TRDV1 with TRDJ1; D is undetermined. The germline V and J ends were trimmed by 2 bases and 0 bases, with 22 bases remaining between them. Germline V gives CDR1 TSWWSYY, CDR2 QGS. The CDR3 has 19 amino acids. CDR3 sequence (DNA): TGTGCTCTTGGGGAAGGTCCCCGGTTGGTGTGCGTATACACCGATAAACTCATCTTT. Translation gives CALGEGPRLVCVYTDKLIF.

The chain couples TRDV1 to TRDJ1, with TRDD3 identical over 8 bases. Germline assignment: CDR1 TSWWSYY and CDR2 QGS. Trimming cost V 4 bases and J 2 bases; bases outside gene matches: 33. This CDR3 comprises 24 residues. CDR3 in DNA: TGTGCTCTTGGGGGCCCCAGTATTTCTCTACGCAAACGGGGGATAAGCCAAAAAACCGATAAACTCATCTTT. Its translation: CALGGPSISLRKRGISQKTDKLIF.

This clone was picked up a small number of times. The chain is built from TRDV1 and TRDJ1; D not resolved. Trimming removed 1 base from V and 5 bases from J, with 14 bases in between. CDR1 and CDR2 from the germline V gene are TSWWSYY and QGS. CDR3 length: 15 residues. CDR3 in amino acids: CALGEHPCGEDKLIF. CDR3 DNA: TGTGCTCTTGGGGAACACCCCTGTGGAGAAGATAAACTCATCTTT.

V usage is TRDV1 and J usage is TRDJ1; D may correspond to TRDD2 or TRDD3 (9 bases each). With 0 bases removed from V and 0 bases from J, the gap between germline ends came to 38 bases. The CDR3 loop spans 25 amino acids. Germline-derived CDR1 and CDR2 are TSWWSYY and QGS. CDR3 DNA: TGTGCTCTTGGGGAACTTAAGGGTCGGGCCTTCCTACGAGGCTGGGGGATGCCGGACACCGATAAACTCATCTTT. As protein: CALGELKGRAFLRGWGMPDTDKLIF.

This clone was counted a few times. J is TRDJ1 and V is TRDV2; TRDD3 matches at 10 bases. Looked up from germline, CDR1 is GEAIGNYY and CDR2 is EKD. The CDR3 totals 16 residues. With V trimmed by 3 bases and J by 0 bases, 6 bases remained unmatched. The CDR3 DNA is TGTGCCTGTGACTACATACTGGGGGATTACACCGATAAACTCATCTTT. Translated, it gives CACDYILGDYTDKLIF.

This clone was picked up a small number of times. V and J are TRDV1 and TRDJ1; weak D call: TRDD3 (5 bases). Germline V gene data show CDR1 as TSWWSYY and CDR2 as QGS. The CDR3 covers 20 residues. V was clipped by 1 base and J by 7 bases, with 31 bases between them. CDR3 loop: CALGEPVVPYPPPGTGKLIF. The CDR3, as DNA: TGTGCTCTTGGGGAACCCGTTGTCCCCTATCCGCCGCCTGGGACAGGTAAACTCATCTTT.

This clone was seen a handful of times. V usage is TRDV1 and J usage is TRDJ1; D is unclear. The length of the CDR3 is 16 residues. CDR1 is TSWWSYY and CDR2 is QGS in the germline V gene. V dropped 2 bases and J dropped 0 bases, with 13 bases sitting between them. The CDR3 DNA is TGTGCTCTTGGGGAAGCGGCTGAAGGTTACACCGATAAACTCATCTTT. Its translation is CALGEAAEGYTDKLIF.

The chain carries TRDV1 and TRDJ1; 9 bases are a match to TRDD3. With 2 bases clipped from V and 0 bases from J, the junction kept 19 bases outside the gene matches. CDR3 length: 21 residues. CDR1 and CDR2 from the germline V gene are TSWWSYY and QGS. CDR3 region: CALGELATTPYWGTHTDKLIF. CDR3 in DNA: TGTGCTCTTGGGGAATTGGCTACTACGCCGTACTGGGGGACCCACACCGATAAACTCATCTTT.

A few counts support this clone. The genes are TRDV1 and TRDJ1, with unresolved D. The CDR3 is made up of 16 amino acids. Between the trimmed V and J ends, which lost 0 bases and 7 bases, there was a span of 18 bases. Germline CDR1 is TSWWSYY and CDR2 is QGS. The CDR3 DNA follows: TGTGCTCTTGGGGAACTAAGCGTCAATCCCGGGCGTAAACTCATCTTT. Residues: CALGELSVNPGRKLIF.

This chain joins TRAV29/DV5 and TRDJ1, with a tentative D call TRDD3 (10 bases). V was cut by 0 bases and J by 1 base, with 40 bases left in between. The CDR3 is 24 amino acids. Per the germline V gene, CDR1 is NSMFDY and CDR2 is ISSIKDK. CDR3 in amino acids: CAASASVEFLPTGGSDDPTDKLIF. The CDR3 DNA reads TGTGCAGCAAGCGCGAGTGTGGAGTTCCTTCCTACTGGGGGATCGGACGATCCCACCGATAAACTCATCTTT.

The chain is built from TRDV2 and TRDJ1, with TRDD3 matching 7 bases. This CDR3 region has 15 residues. The germline CDR1 and CDR2 sequences are GEAIGNYY and EKD. V lost 3 bases, J lost 4 bases, and 10 bases stayed unmatched. The CDR3 bases are TGTGCCTGTGACCGACTGGGGTACAGGAGCGATAAACTCATCTTT. Encoded protein: CACDRLGYRSDKLIF.

This clone has more than one count but fewer than ten. V usage is TRDV1 and J usage is TRDJ1; no clear D gene. V dropped 0 bases and J dropped 5 bases, with 19 bases sitting between them. Germline V gene sequence: CDR1 TSWWSYY, CDR2 QGS. The CDR3 consists of 17 residues. The CDR3 nucleotides are TGTGCTCTTGGGGAACTCAGCCAGTTTATAGACGAAGATAAACTCATCTTT. This codes for CALGELSQFIDEDKLIF.

The chain links TRDV1 to TRDJ1, with TRDD2 matching 9 bases. The CDR3 consists of 21 residues. V shed 8 bases, J shed 3 bases, and the junction held 28 bases outside the gene matches. Germline CDR1 reads TSWWSYY; CDR2 reads QGS. The CDR3 reads CALSLPTLTVLGITDADKLIF. The CDR3 DNA reads as TGTGCTCTTTCCCTTCCTACGCTTACCGTACTGGGGATAACGGATGCCGATAAACTCATCTTT.

This chain uses TRDV1 with TRDJ1; 10 bases are shared with TRDD3. The germline CDR1 and CDR2 sequences are TSWWSYY and QGS. This CDR3 spans 20 amino acids. V lost 2 bases and J lost 1; bases outside the gene matches: 16. For the CDR3, the DNA is TGTGCTCTTGGGGAAGTTTCCCGCGTACTGGGGGATCGGATCACCGATAAACTCATCTTT. Translation: CALGEVSRVLGDRITDKLIF.

The chain combines TRDV1 with TRDJ1; 11 bases line up with TRDD3. J gave up 2 bases and V 1 base, and 24 bases lay outside the gene matches. The V gene's germline CDR1 is TSWWSYY and CDR2 QGS. CDR3 length equals 23 residues. CDR3 nucleotide sequence: TGTGCTCTTGGGGAACCGCAACTTCCTAACCCCCCGAACTGGGGGATAAGGACCGATAAACTCATCTTT. Protein product: CALGEPQLPNPPNWGIRTDKLIF.

The rearrangement joins TRDV1 to TRDJ1; 13 bases are shared with TRDD3. The length of the CDR3 is 24 residues. In germline, CDR1 is TSWWSYY, CDR2 QGS. Trimming took 1 base from V and 1 from J; bases not matched to a gene: 24. Written as DNA, the CDR3 is TGTGCTCTTGGGGAACGAGGGGGCCGCCTTCCCCCGTACTGGGGGATACGCGGCACCGATAAACTCATCTTT. It codes for CALGERGGRLPPYWGIRGTDKLIF.

The chain carries TRDV1 and TRDJ1; 9 bases fit TRDD3. The CDR3 runs 20 residues. Per the germline V gene, CDR1 is TSWWSYY and CDR2 is QGS. V lost 3 bases to trimming and J lost 3 bases; unmatched junction nucleotides: 20. Written as DNA, the CDR3 is TGTGCTCTTGGGGAGCATCTTCATAGAGGGGATACGCGGATCGCCGATAAACTCATCTTT. This sequence encodes CALGEHLHRGDTRIADKLIF.

This clone was detected a few times. This sequence joins TRDV1 and TRDJ1; D remains ambiguous. Trimming took off 0 bases at V and 4 bases at J, with 9 bases between the two ends. Germline V gives CDR1 TSWWSYY, CDR2 QGS. The length of the CDR3 is 14 residues. The CDR3 DNA reads as TGTGCTCTTGGGGAACTTACCCTAATCGATAAACTCATCTTT. It translates to CALGELTLIDKLIF.

Concerning this clone itself: The junction does not match germline at one end; this may be a read error. The rearrangement links TRDV1 to TRDJ1; 9 bases fit TRDD3. The length of the CDR3 is 19 residues. The germline CDR1 and CDR2 sequences are TSWWSYY and QGS. The CDR3 spells CALGEASFSRWGYGDKPIF. The CDR3 DNA reads TGTGCTCTTGGGGAAGCCTCATTCTCGCGGTGGGGATACGGCGATAAACCCATCTTT.

V usage is TRDV1 and J usage is TRDJ1; perhaps TRDD3 as D (6 bases). The germline CDR1 and CDR2 sequences are TSWWSYY and QGS. Trimming removed 1 base from V and 0 bases from J, with 33 bases in between. This CDR3 has 23 residues. This CDR3 reads CALGEPCSWERRGGSKYTDKLIF. DNA for the CDR3: TGTGCTCTTGGGGAACCCTGCTCGTGGGAACGTCGCGGGGGAAGCAAGTACACCGATAAACTCATCTTT.

The V call is TRDV1, the J call TRDJ1, with a weak D call TRDD2 (5 bases). Trimming took off 5 bases at V and 9 bases at J, with 22 bases between the two ends. This CDR3 comprises 15 residues. Germline loops: CDR1 TSWWSYY, CDR2 QGS. The CDR3 protein is CALGPPPYPGRELIF. DNA of the CDR3: TGTGCTCTTGGGCCCCCTCCCTACCCCGGTCGGGAACTCATCTTT.

This clone has more than one count but fewer than ten. The gene calls are TRDV1 and TRDJ1; D unresolved. Trimming stripped 0 bases from V and 0 bases from J, with 11 bases between. The CDR3 spans 16 residues. Germline values: CDR1 TSWWSYY, CDR2 QGS. CDR3 region: CALGELRTEYTDKLIF. CDR3 DNA sequence: TGTGCTCTTGGGGAACTCAGGACCGAGTACACCGATAAACTCATCTTT.

V is TRDV1 and J is TRDJ1, with 7 bases identical to TRDD3. Germline loops: CDR1 TSWWSYY, CDR2 QGS. The CDR3 runs 17 residues. Trimming removed 1 base from V and 8 bases from J; junction bases left unmatched: 16. The CDR3 region is CALGERSPGYAAMKLIF. The CDR3 nucleotides read TGTGCTCTTGGGGAACGTTCTCCCGGATACGCGGCCATGAAACTCATCTTT.

The table lists this clone with a few counts. The chain employs TRDV1 and TRDJ1; D is unclear. CDR1 is TSWWSYY and CDR2 is QGS in the germline V gene. The CDR3 covers 14 residues. The germline V and J ends were trimmed by 2 bases and 0 bases, with 7 bases remaining between them. CDR3 sequence: CALGEGVYTDKLIF. CDR3 DNA sequence: TGTGCTCTTGGGGAAGGGGTGTACACCGATAAACTCATCTTT.

Concerning this clone itself: An end of the junction does not agree with germline; a read error may underlie this. This specimen includes other DNA sequences encoding the same CDR3. The chain carries TRDV2 and TRDJ1; D unclear. Per germline, CDR1 GEAIGNYY and CDR2 EKD. The CDR3 has 15 amino acids. In DNA form, the CDR3 reads TGTGCCTGTGACACCGGTTTAGGGGCCACCGATAAGCTCATCTTT. Its protein is CACDTGLGATDKLIF.

This clone was seen a few times. The chain is built from TRDV1 and TRDJ1; D uncertain. The CDR3 is made up of 16 amino acids. With 0 bases removed from V and 5 bases from J, the gap between germline ends came to 16 bases. The germline CDR1 and CDR2 sequences are TSWWSYY and QGS. The DNA of the CDR3 is TGTGCTCTTGGGGAACTAAGGCCCCATCTGCTGGATAAACTCATCTTT. Translation gives CALGELRPHLLDKLIF.

The chain recombines TRDV1 with TRDJ1; the match to TRDD3 covers 13 bases. The CDR3 consists of 20 residues. Germline V gene data show CDR1 as TSWWSYY and CDR2 as QGS. J lost 1 base, V lost 2 bases, and 13 bases had no gene match. The CDR3, as DNA: TGTGCTCTTGGGGAATTCCCACGACTACTGGGGGATACGGGCACCGATAAACTCATCTTT. It is translated as CALGEFPRLLGDTGTDKLIF.

This clone was seen only a few times. The chain combines TRDV1 with TRDJ1; 8 bases are shared with TRDD3. The CDR3 extends over 20 amino acids. Trimming removed 4 bases from V and 0 bases from J; junction bases left unmatched: 19. CDR1 is TSWWSYY and CDR2 is QGS in the germline V gene. CDR3 nucleotides: TGTGCTCTTGGGGCGTGTCCGAACTTCCGTACTGGGGGGTACACCGATAAACTCATCTTT. This encodes CALGACPNFRTGGYTDKLIF.

The sample holds a few counts of this clone. The chain carries TRDV1 and TRDJ1; TRDD3 aligns across 12 bases. Trimming removed 0 bases from V and 0 bases from J; junction bases left unmatched: 20. The CDR3 extends over 23 amino acids. CDR1 and CDR2 (germline): TSWWSYY, QGS. CDR3 loop: CALGELPGVFTGGYPGYTDKLIF. Written as DNA, the CDR3 is TGTGCTCTTGGGGAACTACCAGGGGTCTTTACTGGGGGATACCCCGGGTACACCGATAAACTCATCTTT.